This record covers a single T cell receptor beta chain. Its antigen is not identified. This sample is part of a study of vaccination effects on CD4 cells after COVID-19. In the study overall: Two-dose BNT162b2 or mRNA-1273 vaccination was given to participants. Study-wide points: In the study, convalescent patients were few, and early post-infection timepoints were absent.

There are 20 residues in the CDR3. V was pared by 4 bases and J by 0 bases, with 12 bases of the junction left unmatched. The germline gives CDR1 ENHRY, CDR2 SYGVKD. After expansion with viral peptide pools in the ViraFEST assay, antigen-specific CD4+ T cells were sequenced. Isolation of CD4+ T cells took place after about ten days of culture. Between March and December 2020, the person had a SARS-CoV-2 infection that PCR confirmed. A half-volume exchange with IL-2 medium occurred on days 3 and 7. Sequencing used immunoSEQ multiplex PCR; TCRdb keeps in-frame clones, though not all of them. The top ten clones hold roughly 30% of a sample with about 45,000 clones, around 72% of them seen once.

The V call is TRBV10-3, the J call TRBJ2-1; 13 nucleotides agree with TRBD2. The sequence derives from a human donor who had a prior SARS-CoV-2 infection. The sample here was CD4+ T cells from PBMCs cultured with a peptide pool, taken before COVID-19 vaccination. For the CDR3, the DNA is TGTGCCATCAGTGCGAGTGAAAGACTAGCGGGAGGCCGCTCCTACAATGAGCAGTTCTTC. It specifies CAISASERLAGGRSYNEQFF.